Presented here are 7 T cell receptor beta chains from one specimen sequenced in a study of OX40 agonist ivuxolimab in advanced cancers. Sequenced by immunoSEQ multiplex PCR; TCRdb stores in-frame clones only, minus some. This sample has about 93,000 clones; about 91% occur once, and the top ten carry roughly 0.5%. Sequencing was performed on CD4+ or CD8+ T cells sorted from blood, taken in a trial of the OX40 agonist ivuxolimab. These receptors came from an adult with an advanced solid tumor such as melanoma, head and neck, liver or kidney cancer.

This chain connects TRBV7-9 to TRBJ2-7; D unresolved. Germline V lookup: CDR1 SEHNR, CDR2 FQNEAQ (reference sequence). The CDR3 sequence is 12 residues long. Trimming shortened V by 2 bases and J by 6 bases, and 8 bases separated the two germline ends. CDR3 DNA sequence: TGTGCCAGCAGCTTAACACCCGGCGAGCAGTACTTC. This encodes CASSLTPGEQYF. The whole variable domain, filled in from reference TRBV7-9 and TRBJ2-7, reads DTGVSQNPRHKITKRGQNVTFRCDPISEHNRLYWYRQTLGQGPEFLTYFQNEAQLEKSRLLSDRFSAERPKGSFSTLEIQRTEQGDSAMYLCASSLTPGEQYFGPGTRLTVT.

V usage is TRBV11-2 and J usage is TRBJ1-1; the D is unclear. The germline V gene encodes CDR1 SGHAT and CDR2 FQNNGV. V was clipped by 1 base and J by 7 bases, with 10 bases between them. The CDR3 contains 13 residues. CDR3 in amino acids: CASSLVAGSEAFF. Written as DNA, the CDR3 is TGTGCCAGCAGCTTAGTGGCCGGAAGTGAAGCTTTCTTT.

The CDR3 nucleotides are TGCGCCAGCAGCCGGGACAGGGTGGGCGAGCAGTACTTC. Translating gives CASSRDRVGEQYF. The genes are TRBV5-1 and TRBJ2-7, with 9 bases fitting TRBD1. The trim removed 4 bases at V and 6 bases at J, leaving 5 bases unmatched. The CDR3 covers 13 residues. The germline gives CDR1 SGHRS, CDR2 YFSETQ.

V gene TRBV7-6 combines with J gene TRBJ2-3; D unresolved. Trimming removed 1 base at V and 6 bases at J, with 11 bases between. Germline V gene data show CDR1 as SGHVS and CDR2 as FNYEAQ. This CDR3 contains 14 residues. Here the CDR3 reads CASSLGLLSDTQYF. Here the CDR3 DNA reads TGTGCCAGCAGCTTAGGACTCTTATCCGATACGCAGTATTTT.

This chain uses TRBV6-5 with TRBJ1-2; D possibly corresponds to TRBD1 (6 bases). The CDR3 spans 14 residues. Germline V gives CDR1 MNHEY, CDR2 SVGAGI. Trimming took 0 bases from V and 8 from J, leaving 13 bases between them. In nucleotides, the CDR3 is TGTGCCAGCAGTTACTCAGGAGGGGGGAACGGCTACACCTTC. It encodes CASSYSGGGNGYTF.

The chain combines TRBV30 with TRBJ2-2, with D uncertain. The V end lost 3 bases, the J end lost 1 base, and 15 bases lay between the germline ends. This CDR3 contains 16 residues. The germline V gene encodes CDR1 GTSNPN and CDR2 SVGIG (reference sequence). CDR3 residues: CAWSQPTGRNTGELFF. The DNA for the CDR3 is TGTGCCTGGAGCCAACCCACTGGCAGGAACACCGGGGAGCTGTTTTTT.

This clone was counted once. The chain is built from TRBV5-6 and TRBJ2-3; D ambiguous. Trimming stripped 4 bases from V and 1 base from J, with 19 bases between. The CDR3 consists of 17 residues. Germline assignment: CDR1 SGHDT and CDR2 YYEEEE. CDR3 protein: CASSLIRTPLRTDTQYF. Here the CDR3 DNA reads TGTGCCAGCAGCCTAATACGAACCCCGCTACGCACAGATACGCAGTATTTT.